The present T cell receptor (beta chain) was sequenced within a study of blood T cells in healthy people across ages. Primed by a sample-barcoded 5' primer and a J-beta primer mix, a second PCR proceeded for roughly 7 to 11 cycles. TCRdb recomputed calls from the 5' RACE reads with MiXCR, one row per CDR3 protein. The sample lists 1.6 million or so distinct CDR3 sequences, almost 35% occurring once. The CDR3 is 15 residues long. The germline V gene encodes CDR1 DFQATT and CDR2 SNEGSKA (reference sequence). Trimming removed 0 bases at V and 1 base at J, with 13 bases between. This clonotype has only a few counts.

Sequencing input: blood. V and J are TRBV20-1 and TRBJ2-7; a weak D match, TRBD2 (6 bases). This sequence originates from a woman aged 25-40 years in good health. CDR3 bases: TGCAGTGCTAGAGAGCCGGGACTCCCGTCCTACGAGCAGTACTTC. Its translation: CSAREPGLPSYEQYF.